This T cell receptor beta chain was profiled in a study of T-cell memory formation after mild COVID-19. Broader study findings: Contracting CD4+ clones were located mainly in CM and EM, and CD8+ clones in EMRA.

By its share, this clonotype is medium-sized. What it recognizes is unknown. Using its own MiXCR run on the 5' RACE reads, TCRdb lists one record per CDR3 protein. The sample carries about 39,000 distinct CDR3 sequences, over 5% recorded once. Germline V CDR1 and CDR2: SGHRS, YFSETQ. This CDR3 has 11 amino acids. V dropped 2 bases and J dropped 7 bases, with 4 bases sitting between them. Source material: PBMCs or a T cell subset sorted from them (not recorded which). The V call is TRBV5-1, the J call TRBJ2-4, with D uncertain. This clonotype was sampled from an adult who had mild COVID-19 (a few samples of this study predate the infection). Cell type and time point are not known. CDR3 in DNA: TGCGCCAGCAGCTTAGAGAACATTCAGTACTTC. This encodes CASSLENIQYF. Looking up the rest from reference TRBV5-1 and TRBJ2-4 gives the full variable domain: KAGVTQTPRYLIKTRGQQVTLSCSPISGHRSVSWYQQTPGQGLQFLFEYFSETQRNKGNFPGRFSGRQFSNSRSEMNVSTLELGDSALYLCASSLENIQYFGAGTRLSVL.